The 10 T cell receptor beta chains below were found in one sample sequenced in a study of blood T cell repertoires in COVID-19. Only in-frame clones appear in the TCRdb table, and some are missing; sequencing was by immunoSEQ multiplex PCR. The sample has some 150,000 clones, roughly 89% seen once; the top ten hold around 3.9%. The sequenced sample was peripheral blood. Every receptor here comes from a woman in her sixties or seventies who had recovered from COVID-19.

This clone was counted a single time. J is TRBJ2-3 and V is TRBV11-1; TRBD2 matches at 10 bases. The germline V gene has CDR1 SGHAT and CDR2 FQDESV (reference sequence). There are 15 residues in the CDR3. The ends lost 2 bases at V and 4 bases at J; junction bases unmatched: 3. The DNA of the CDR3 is TGTGCCAGCAGCTTAAGCGGGGGGGCCCCAGATACGCAGTATTTT. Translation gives CASSLSGGAPDTQYF.

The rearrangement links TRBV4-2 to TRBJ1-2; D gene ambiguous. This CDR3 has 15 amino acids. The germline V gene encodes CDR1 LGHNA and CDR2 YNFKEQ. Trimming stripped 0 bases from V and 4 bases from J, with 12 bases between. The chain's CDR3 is CASSQDSLSSYGYTF. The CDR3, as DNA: TGTGCCAGCAGCCAAGATTCCTTGAGTAGCTATGGCTACACCTTC.

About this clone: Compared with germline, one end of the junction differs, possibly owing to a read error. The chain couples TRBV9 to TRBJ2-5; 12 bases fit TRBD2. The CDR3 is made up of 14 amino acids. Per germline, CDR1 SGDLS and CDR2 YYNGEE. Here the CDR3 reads CASSVVPSGGAANF. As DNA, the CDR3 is TGTGCCAGCAGCGTAGTTCCTAGCGGGGGGGCCGCTAACTTC. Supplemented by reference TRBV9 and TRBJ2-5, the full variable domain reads DSGVTQTPKHLITATGQRVTLRCSPRSGDLSVYWYQQSLDQGLQFLIQYYNGEERAKGNILERFSAQQFPDLHSELNLSSLELGDSALYFCASSVVPSGGAANFGPGTRLLVL.

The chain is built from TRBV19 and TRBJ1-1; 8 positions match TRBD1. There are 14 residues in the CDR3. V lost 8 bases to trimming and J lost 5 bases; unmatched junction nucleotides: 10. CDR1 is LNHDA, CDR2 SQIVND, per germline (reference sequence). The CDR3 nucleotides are TGTGCCAGTGTTCAAACAGGGGGTTGGACTGAAGCTTTCTTT. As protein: CASVQTGGWTEAFF.

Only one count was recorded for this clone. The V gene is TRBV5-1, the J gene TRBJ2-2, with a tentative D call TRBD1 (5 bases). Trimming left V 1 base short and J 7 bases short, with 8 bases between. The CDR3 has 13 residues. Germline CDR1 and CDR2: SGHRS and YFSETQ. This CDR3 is CASSLRGSGELFF. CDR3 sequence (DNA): TGCGCCAGCAGCTTGAGGGGTAGCGGGGAGCTGTTTTTT.

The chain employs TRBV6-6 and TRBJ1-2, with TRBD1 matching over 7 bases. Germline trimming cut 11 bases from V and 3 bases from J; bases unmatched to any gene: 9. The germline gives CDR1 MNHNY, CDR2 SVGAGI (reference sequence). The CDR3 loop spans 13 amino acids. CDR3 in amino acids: CAVKRGLDYGYTF. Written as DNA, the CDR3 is TGTGCCGTCAAAAGGGGGCTCGACTATGGCTACACCTTC.

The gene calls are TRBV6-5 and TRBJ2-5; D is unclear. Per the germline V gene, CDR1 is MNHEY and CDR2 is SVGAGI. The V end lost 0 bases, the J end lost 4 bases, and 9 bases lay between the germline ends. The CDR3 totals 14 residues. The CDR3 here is CASSYSGRGETQYF. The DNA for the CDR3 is TGTGCCAGCAGTTACTCCGGCCGAGGAGAGACCCAGTACTTC.

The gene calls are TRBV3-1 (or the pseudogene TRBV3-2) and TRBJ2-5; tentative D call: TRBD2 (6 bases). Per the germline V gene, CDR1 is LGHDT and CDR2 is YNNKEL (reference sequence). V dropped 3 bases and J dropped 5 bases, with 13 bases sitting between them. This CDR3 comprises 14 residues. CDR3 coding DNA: TGTGCCAGCAGCCATACAAGGGACTCGGAGACCCAGTACTTC. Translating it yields CASSHTRDSETQYF.

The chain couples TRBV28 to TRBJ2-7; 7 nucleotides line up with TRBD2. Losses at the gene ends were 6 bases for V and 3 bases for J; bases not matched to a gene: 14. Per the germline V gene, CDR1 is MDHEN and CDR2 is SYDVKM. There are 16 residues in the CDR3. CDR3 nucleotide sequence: TGTGCCAGCAGGCCACCCCGGGGGGACGGCCTCTACGAGCAGTACTTC. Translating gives CASRPPRGDGLYEQYF.

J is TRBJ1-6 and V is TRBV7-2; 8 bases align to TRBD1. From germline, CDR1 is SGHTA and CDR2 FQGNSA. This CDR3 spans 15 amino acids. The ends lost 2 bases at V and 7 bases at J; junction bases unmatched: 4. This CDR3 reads CASSLRTGTNSPLHF. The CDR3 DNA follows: TGTGCCAGCAGCTTAAGGACAGGGACAAATTCACCCCTCCACTTT.